Included here is one T cell receptor (beta chain) sequence, with context. This sample was taken from a study of blood T cell repertoires in COVID-19. Measured with immunoSEQ multiplex PCR; TCRdb has only the in-frame clones, and not every one. The sample holds about 90,000 clones, around three quarters seen once. The TCR was taken from a woman between 70 and 85 years old with acute or convalescent COVID-19. The specimen sequenced was peripheral blood.

The CDR3 sequence: CATSDFGQGNTGELFF. The CDR3 region has the DNA TGTGCCACCAGTGATTTTGGACAGGGGAACACCGGGGAGCTGTTTTTT. The rearrangement joins TRBV24-1 to TRBJ2-2; 8 bases match TRBD1. The germline V gene encodes CDR1 KGHDR and CDR2 SFDVKD. V lost 1 base, J lost 1 base, and 1 base stayed unmatched. The CDR3 is 16 amino acids.